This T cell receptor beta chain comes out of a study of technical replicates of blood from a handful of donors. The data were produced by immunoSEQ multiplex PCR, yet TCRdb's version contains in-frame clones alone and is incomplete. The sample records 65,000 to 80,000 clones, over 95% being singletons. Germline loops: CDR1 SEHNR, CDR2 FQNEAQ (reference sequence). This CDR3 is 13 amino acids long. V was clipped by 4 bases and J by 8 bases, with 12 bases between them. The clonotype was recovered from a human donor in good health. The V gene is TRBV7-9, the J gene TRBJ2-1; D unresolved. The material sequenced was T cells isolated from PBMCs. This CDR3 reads CASSSLVSDEQFF. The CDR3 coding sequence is TGTGCCAGCAGCTCTCTAGTCTCCGATGAGCAGTTCTTC.